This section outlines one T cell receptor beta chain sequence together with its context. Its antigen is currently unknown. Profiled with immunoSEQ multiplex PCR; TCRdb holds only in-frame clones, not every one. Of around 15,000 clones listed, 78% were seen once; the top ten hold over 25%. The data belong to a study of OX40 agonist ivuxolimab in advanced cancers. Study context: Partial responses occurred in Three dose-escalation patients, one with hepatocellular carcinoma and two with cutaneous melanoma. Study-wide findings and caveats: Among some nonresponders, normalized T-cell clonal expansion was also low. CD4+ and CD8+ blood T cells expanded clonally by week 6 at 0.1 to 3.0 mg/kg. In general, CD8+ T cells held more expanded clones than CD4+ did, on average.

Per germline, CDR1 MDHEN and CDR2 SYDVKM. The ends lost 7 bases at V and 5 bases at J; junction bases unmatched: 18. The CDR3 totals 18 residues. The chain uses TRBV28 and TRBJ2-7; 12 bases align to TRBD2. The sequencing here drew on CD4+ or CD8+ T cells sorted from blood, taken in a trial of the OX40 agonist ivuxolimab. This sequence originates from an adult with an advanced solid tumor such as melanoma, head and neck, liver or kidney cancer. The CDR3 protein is CASIPPSPSGRASDEQYF. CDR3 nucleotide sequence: TGTGCCAGCATCCCCCCCTCACCTAGCGGGAGGGCCTCGGACGAGCAGTACTTC.